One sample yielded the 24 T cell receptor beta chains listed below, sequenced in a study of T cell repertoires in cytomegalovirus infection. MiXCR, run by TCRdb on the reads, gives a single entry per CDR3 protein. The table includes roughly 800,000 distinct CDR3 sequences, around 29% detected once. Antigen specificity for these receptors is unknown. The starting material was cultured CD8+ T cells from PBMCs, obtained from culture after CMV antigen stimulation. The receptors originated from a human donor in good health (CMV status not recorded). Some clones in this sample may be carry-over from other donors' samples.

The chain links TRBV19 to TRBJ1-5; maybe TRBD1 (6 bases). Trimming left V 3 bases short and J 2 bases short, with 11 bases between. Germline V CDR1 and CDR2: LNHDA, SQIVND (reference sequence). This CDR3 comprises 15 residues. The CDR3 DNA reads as TGTGCCAGTAGTATCAGAGCAGGGGGCAATCAGCCCCAGCATTTT. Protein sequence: CASSIRAGGNQPQHF.

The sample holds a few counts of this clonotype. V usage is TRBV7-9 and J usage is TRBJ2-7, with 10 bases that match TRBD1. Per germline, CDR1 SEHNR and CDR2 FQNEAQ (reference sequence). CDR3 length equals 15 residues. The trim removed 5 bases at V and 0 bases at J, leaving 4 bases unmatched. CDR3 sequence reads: CASSAGTGDSYEQYF. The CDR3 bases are TGTGCCAGCAGCGCCGGGACAGGGGACTCCTACGAGCAGTACTTC.

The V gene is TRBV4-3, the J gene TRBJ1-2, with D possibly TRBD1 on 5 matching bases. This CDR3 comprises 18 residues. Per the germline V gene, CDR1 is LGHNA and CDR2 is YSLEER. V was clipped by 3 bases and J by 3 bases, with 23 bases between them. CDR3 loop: CASSHSGTLSYIDYGYTF. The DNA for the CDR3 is TGCGCCAGCAGCCATTCCGGGACCCTGTCCTATATTGACTATGGCTACACCTTC.

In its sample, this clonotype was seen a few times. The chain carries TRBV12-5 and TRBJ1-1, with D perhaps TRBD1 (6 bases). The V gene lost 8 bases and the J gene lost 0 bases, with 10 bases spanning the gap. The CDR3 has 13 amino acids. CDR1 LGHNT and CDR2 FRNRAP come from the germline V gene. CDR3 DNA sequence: TGTGCTAGTTTTAACAGGGTGAACACTGAAGCTTTCTTT. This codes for CASFNRVNTEAFF.

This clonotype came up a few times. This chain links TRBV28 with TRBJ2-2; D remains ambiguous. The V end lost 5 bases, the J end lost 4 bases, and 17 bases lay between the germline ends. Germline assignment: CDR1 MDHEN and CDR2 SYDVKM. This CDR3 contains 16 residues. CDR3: CASSRRAERITGELFF. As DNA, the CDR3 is TGTGCCAGCAGTCGGCGCGCGGAGAGAATCACCGGGGAGCTGTTTTTT.

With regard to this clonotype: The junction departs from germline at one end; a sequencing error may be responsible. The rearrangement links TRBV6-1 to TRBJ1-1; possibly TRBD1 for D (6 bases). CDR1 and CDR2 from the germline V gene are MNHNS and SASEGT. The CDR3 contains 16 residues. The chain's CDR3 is CARSEGGAGPNTEAFF. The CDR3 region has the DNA TGTGCCAGAAGTGAAGGGGGGGCAGGGCCGAACACTGAAGCTTTCTTT.

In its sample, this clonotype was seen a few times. CDR3: CASSESVTGQETQYF. The CDR3 region has the DNA TGCGCCAGCAGTGAGTCGGTGACAGGCCAAGAGACCCAGTACTTC. The chain has TRBV10-1 and TRBJ2-5, with a tentative D call TRBD1 (6 bases). V was trimmed by 0 bases and J by 1 base, leaving 9 bases between them. CDR1 and CDR2 (germline): WNHNN, SYGVQD (reference sequence). The CDR3 runs to 15 residues.

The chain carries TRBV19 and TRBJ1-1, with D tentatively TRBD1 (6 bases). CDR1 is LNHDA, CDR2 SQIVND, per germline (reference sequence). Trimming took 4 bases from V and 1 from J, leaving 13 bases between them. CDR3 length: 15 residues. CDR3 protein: CASSNWDTPNTEAFF. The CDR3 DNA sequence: TGTGCCAGTAGTAACTGGGACACCCCGAACACTGAAGCTTTCTTT.

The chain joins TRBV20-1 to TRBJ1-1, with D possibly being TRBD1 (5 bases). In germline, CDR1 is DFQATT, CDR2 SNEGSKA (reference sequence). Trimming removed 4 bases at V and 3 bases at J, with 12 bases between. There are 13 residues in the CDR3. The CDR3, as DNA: TGCAGTGCTACCCTCGGGGGGGACACTGAAGCTTTCTTT. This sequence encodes CSATLGGDTEAFF.

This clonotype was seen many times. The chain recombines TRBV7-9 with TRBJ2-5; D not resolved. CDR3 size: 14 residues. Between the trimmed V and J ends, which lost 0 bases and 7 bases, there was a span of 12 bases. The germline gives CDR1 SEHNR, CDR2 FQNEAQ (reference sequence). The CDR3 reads CASSLAVQIPTQYF. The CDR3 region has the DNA TGTGCCAGCAGCTTAGCAGTCCAGATCCCGACCCAGTACTTC.

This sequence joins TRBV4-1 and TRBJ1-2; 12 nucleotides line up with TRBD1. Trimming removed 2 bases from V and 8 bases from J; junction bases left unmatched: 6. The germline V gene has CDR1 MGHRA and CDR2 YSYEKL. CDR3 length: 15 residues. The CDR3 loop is CASSQLGTGGDGYTF. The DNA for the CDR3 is TGCGCCAGCAGCCAACTGGGGACAGGGGGCGACGGCTACACCTTC.

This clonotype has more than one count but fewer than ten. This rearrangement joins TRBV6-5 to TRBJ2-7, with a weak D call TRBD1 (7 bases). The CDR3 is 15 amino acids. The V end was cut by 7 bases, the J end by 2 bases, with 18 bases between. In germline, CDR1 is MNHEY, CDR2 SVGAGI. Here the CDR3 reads CASTKSAGQTYEQYF. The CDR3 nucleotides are TGTGCCAGCACCAAAAGTGCGGGACAGACCTACGAGCAGTACTTC.

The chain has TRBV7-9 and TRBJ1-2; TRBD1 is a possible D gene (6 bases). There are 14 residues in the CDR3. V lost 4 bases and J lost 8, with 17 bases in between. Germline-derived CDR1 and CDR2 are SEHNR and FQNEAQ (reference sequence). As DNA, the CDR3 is TGTGCCAGCAGCTCAGGACAGATACTCCGGGGCTACACCTTC. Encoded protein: CASSSGQILRGYTF.

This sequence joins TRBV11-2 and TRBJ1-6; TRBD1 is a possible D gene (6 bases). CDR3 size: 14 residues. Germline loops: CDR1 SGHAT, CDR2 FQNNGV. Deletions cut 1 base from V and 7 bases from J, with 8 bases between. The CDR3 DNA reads TGTGCCAGCAGCTTAGCAGGGGTGAATTCACCCCTCCACTTT. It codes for CASSLAGVNSPLHF. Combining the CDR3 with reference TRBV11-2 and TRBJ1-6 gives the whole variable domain EAGVAQSPRYKIIEKRQSVAFWCNPISGHATLYWYQQILGQGPKLLIQFQNNGVVDDSQLPKDRFSAERLKGVDSTLKIQPAKLEDSAVYLCASSLAGVNSPLHFGNGTRLTVT.

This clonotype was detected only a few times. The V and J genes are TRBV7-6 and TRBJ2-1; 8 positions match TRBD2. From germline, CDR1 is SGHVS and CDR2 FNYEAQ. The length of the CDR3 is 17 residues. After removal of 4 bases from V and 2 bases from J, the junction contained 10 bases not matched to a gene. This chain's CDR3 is CASSSFLWTSPYNEQFF. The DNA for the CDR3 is TGTGCCAGCAGCTCCTTCTTATGGACTAGCCCCTACAATGAGCAGTTCTTC.

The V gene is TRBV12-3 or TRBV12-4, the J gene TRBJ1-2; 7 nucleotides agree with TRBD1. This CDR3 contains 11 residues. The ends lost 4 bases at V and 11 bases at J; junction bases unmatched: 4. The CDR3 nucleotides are TGTGCCAGCAGTTCGTCAGGGGGGTACACCTTC. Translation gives CASSSSGGYTF.

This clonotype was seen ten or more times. The CDR3 loop reads CASNLGQESSYEQYF. CDR3 coding DNA: TGTGCCAGCAACTTGGGACAGGAGAGCTCCTACGAGCAGTACTTC. The chain combines TRBV7-9 with TRBJ2-7, with 8 bases matching TRBD1. From germline, CDR1 is SEHNR and CDR2 FQNEAQ (reference sequence). This CDR3 has 15 residues. Trimming cost V 7 bases and J 0 bases; bases outside gene matches: 8.

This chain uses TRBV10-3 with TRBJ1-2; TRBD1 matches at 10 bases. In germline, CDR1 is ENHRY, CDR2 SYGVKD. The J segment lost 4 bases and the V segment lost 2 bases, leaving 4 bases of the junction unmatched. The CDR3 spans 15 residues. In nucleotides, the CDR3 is TGTGCCATCAGTGAGGGACAGGGGGAAGGCTATGGCTACACCTTC. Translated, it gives CAISEGQGEGYGYTF.

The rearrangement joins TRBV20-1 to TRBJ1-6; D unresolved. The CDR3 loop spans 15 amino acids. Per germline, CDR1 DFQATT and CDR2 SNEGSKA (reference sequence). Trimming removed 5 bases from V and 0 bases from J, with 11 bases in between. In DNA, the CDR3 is TGCAGTGCTTCTCGGGAGATCTCCTATAATTCACCCCTCCACTTT. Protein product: CSASREISYNSPLHF.

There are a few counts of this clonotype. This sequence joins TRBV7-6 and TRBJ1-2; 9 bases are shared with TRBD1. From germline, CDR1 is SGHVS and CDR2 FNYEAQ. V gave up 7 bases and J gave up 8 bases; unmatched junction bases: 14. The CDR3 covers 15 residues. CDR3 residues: CASTPPGQGGGGYTF. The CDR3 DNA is TGTGCCAGCACCCCTCCGGGACAGGGAGGCGGCGGCTACACCTTC.

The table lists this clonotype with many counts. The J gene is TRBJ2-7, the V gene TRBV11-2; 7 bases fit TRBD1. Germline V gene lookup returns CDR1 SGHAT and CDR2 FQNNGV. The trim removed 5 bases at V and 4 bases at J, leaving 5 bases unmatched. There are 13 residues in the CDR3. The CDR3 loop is CASSPGQLYEQYF. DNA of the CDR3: TGTGCCAGCAGCCCGGGACAGTTATACGAGCAGTACTTC.

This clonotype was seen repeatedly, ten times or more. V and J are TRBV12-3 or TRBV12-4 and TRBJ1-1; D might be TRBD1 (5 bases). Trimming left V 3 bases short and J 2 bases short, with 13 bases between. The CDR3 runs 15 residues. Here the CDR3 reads CASSFRAGLNTEAFF. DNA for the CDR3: TGTGCCAGCAGTTTCAGGGCAGGACTAAACACTGAAGCTTTCTTT.

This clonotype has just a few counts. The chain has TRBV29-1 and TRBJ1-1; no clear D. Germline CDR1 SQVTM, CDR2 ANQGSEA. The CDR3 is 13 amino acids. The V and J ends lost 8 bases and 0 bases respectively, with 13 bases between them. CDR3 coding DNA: TGCAGCCTTCGTGAAGACCTGAACACTGAAGCTTTCTTT. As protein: CSLREDLNTEAFF.

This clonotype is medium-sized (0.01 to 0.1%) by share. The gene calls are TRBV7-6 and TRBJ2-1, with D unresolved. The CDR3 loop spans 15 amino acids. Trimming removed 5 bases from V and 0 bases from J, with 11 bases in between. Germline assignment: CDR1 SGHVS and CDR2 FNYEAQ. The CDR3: CASSASGISYNEQFF. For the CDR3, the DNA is TGTGCCAGCAGCGCGTCAGGTATCTCCTACAATGAGCAGTTCTTC.